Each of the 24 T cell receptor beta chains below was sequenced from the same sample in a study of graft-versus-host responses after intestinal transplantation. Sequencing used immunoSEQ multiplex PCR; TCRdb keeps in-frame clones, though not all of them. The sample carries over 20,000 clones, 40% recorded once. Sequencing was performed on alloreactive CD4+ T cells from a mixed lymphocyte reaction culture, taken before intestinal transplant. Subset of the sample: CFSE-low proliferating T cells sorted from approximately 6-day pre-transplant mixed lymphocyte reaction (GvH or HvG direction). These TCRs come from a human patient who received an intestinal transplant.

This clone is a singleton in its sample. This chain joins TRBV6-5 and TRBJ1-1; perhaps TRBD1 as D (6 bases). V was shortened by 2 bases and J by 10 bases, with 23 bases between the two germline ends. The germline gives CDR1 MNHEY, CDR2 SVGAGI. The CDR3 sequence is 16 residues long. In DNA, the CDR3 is TGTGCCAGCAGTTACACGCGTCCAAAATCAGGGGTCGGAGCTTTCTTT. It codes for CASSYTRPKSGVGAFF.

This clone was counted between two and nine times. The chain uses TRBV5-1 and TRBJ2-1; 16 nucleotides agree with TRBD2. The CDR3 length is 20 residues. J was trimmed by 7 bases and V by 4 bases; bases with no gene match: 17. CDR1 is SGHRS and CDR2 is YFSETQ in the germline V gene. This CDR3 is CASSLIFGTSGRAGTNEQFF. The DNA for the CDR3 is TGCGCCAGCAGCCTCATATTCGGGACTAGCGGGAGGGCCGGCACAAATGAGCAGTTCTTC.

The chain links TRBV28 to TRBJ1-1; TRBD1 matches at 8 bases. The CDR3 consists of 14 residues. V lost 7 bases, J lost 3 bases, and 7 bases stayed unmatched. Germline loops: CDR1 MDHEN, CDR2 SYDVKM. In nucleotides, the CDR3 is TGTGCCAGCACCTGGTGGACAGGGCACACTGAAGCTTTCTTT. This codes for CASTWWTGHTEAFF. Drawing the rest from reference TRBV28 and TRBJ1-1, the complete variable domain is DVKVTQSSRYLVKRTGEKVFLECVQDMDHENMFWYRQDPGLGLRLIYFSYDVKMKEKGDIPEGYSVSREKKERFSLILESASTNQTSMYLCASTWWTGHTEAFFGQGTRLTVV.

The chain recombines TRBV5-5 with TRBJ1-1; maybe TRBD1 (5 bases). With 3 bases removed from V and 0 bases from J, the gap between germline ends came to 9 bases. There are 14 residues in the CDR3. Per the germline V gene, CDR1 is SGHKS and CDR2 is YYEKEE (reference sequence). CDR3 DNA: TGTGCCAGCAGCTGGTCGGACATGAACACTGAAGCTTTCTTT. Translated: CASSWSDMNTEAFF.

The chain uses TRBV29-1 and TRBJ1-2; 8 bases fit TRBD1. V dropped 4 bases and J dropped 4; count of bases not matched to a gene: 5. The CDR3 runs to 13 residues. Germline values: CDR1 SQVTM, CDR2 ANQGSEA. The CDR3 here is CSVGPGTGYGYTF. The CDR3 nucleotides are TGCAGCGTTGGACCCGGGACAGGCTATGGCTACACCTTC. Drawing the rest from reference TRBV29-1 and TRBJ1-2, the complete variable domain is SAVISQKPSRDICQRGTSLTIQCQVDSQVTMMFWYRQQPGQSLTLIATANQGSEATYESGFVIDKFPISRPNLTFSTLTVSNMSPEDSSIYLCSVGPGTGYGYTFGSGTRLTVV.

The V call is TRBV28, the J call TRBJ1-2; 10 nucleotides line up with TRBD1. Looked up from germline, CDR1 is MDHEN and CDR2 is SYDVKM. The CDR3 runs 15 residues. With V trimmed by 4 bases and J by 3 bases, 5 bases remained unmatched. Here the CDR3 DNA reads TGTGCCAGCAGTTCGACAGGGGGCTTAGACTATGGCTACACCTTC. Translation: CASSSTGGLDYGYTF.

The CDR3 protein is CASRGGDWALAFF. In DNA, the CDR3 is TGTGCCAGTAGGGGGGGGGACTGGGCCCTGGCTTTCTTT. The chain uses TRBV6-5 and TRBJ1-1; D is perhaps TRBD1 (6 bases). V was trimmed by 9 bases and J by 11 bases, leaving 22 bases between them. Germline CDR1 MNHEY, CDR2 SVGAGI. The CDR3 is 13 amino acids.

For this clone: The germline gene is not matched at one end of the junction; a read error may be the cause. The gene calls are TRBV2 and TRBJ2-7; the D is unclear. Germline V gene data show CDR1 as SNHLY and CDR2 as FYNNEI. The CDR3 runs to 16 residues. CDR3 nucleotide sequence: TGTGCCGGCAGTGAAGCTGTGACTTGGTACTACTACGAGCAGTACTTC. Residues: CAGSEAVTWYYYEQYF.

CDR3: CASSFGGGYSEQYF. For the CDR3, the DNA is TGCGCCAGCAGCTTCGGGGGAGGATATTCCGAGCAGTACTTC. This chain joins TRBV5-1 and TRBJ2-7; D is perhaps TRBD2 (6 bases). The CDR3 totals 14 residues. Germline CDR1 and CDR2: SGHRS and YFSETQ. The V end lost 2 bases, the J end lost 6 bases, and 15 bases lay between the germline ends.

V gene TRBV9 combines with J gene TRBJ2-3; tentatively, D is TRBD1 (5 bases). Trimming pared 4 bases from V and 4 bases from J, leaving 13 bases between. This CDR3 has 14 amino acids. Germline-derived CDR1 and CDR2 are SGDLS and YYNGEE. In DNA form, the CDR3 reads TGTGCCAGCAGCCCCCGTCAGGGCCCAGATACGCAGTATTTT. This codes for CASSPRQGPDTQYF.

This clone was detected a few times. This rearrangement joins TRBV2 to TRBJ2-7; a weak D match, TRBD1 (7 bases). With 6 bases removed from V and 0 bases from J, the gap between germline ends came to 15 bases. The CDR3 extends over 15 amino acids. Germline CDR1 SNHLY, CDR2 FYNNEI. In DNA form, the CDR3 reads TGTGCCAGCAGGTCAGGGGGGCGAAGCTCCTACGAGCAGTACTTC. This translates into CASRSGGRSSYEQYF.

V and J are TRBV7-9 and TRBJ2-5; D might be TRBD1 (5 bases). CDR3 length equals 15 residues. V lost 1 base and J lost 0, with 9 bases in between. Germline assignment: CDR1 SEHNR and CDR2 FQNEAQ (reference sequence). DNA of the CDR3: TGTGCCAGCAGCTTAGGGTACAGGTACCAAGAGACCCAGTACTTC. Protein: CASSLGYRYQETQYF.

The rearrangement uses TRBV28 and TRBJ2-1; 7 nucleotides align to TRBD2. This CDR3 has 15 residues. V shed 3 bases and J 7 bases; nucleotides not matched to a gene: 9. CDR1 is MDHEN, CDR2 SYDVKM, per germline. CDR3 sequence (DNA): TGTGCCAGCAGTTTTTATGGGCGGGAGCGTAATGAGCAGTTCTTC. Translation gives CASSFYGRERNEQFF.

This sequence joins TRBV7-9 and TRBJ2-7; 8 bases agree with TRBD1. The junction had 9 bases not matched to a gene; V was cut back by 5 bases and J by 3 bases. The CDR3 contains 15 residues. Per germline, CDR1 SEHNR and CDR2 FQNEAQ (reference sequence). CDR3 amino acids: CASSPGQGVRYEQYF. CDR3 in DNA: TGTGCCAGCAGCCCAGGACAGGGAGTTCGCTACGAGCAGTACTTC.

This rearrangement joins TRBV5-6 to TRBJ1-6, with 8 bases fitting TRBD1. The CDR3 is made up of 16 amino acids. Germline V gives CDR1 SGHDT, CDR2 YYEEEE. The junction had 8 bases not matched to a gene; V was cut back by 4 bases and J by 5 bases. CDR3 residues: CASSPTGVGDNSPLHF. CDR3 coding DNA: TGTGCCAGCAGCCCGACAGGGGTAGGAGATAATTCACCCCTCCACTTT. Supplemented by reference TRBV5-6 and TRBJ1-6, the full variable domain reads DAGVTQSPTHLIKTRGQQVTLRCSPKSGHDTVSWYQQALGQGPQFIFQYYEEEERQRGNFPDRFSGHQFPNYSSELNVNALLLGDSALYLCASSPTGVGDNSPLHFGNGTRLTVT.

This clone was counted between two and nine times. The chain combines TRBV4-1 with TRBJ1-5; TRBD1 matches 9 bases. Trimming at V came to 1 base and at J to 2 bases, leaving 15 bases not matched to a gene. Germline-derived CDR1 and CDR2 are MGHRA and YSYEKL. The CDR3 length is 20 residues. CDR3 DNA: TGCGCCAGCAGCCAAGGGACAGGGGTCATCCCCTTAGCGGGCAATCAGCCCCAGCATTTT. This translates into CASSQGTGVIPLAGNQPQHF.

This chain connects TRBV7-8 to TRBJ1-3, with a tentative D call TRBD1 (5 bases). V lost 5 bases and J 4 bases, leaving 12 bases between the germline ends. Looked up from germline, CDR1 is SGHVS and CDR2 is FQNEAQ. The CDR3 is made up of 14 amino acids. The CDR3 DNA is TGTGCCAGCAGCGTAGACAGATCAGGAAACACCATATATTTT. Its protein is CASSVDRSGNTIYF.

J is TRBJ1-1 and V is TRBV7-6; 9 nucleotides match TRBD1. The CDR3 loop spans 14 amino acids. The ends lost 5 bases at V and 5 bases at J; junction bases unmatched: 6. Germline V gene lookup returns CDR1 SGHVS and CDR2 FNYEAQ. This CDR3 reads CASSPGTGRTEAFF. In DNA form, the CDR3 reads TGTGCCAGCAGCCCCGGGACAGGGAGAACTGAAGCTTTCTTT. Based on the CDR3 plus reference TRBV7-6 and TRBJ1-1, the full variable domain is GAGVSQSPRYKVTKRGQDVALRCDPISGHVSLYWYRQALGQGPEFLTYFNYEAQQDKSGLPNDRFSAERPEGSISTLTIQRTEQRDSAMYRCASSPGTGRTEAFFGQGTRLTVV.

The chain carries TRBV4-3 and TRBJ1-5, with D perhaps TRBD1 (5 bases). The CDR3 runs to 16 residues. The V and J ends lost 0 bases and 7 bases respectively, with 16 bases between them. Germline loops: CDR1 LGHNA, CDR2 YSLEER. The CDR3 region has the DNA TGCGCCAGCAGCCAAGATACTAGCAGGGCGAGGCAGCCCCAGCATTTT. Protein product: CASSQDTSRARQPQHF.

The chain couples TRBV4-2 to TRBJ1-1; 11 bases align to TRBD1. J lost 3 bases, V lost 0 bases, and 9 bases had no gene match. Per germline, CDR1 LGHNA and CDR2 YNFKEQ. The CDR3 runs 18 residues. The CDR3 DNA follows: TGTGCCAGCAGCCAAGATCCGGGACAGGGGGGCAGACACACTGAAGCTTTCTTT. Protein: CASSQDPGQGGRHTEAFF.

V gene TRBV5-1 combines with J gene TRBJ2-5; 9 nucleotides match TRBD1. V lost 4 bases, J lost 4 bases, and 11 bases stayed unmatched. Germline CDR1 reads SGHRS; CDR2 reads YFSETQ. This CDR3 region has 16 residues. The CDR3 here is CASSQGQGIYLETQYF. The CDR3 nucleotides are TGCGCCAGCAGCCAAGGACAGGGGATTTATTTAGAGACCCAGTACTTC.

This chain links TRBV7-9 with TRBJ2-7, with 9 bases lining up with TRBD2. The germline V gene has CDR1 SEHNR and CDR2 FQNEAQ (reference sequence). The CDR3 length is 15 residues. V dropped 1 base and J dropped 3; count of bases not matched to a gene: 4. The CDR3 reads CASSLVSGSNYEQYF. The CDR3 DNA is TGTGCCAGCAGCTTAGTTAGCGGGAGTAACTACGAGCAGTACTTC.

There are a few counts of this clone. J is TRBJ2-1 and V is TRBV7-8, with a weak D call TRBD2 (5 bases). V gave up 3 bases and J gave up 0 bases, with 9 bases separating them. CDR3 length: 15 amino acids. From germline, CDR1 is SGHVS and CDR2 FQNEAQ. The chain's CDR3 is CASSFSGSSYNEQFF. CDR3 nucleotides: TGTGCCAGCAGCTTCTCGGGGAGCTCCTACAATGAGCAGTTCTTC.

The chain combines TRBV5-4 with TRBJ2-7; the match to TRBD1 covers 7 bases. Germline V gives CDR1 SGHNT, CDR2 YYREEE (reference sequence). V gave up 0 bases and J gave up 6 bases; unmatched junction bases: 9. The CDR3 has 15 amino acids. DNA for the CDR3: TGTGCCAGCAGCTTGGATTTTAACAGGGGACGCGAGCAGTACTTC. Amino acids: CASSLDFNRGREQYF.